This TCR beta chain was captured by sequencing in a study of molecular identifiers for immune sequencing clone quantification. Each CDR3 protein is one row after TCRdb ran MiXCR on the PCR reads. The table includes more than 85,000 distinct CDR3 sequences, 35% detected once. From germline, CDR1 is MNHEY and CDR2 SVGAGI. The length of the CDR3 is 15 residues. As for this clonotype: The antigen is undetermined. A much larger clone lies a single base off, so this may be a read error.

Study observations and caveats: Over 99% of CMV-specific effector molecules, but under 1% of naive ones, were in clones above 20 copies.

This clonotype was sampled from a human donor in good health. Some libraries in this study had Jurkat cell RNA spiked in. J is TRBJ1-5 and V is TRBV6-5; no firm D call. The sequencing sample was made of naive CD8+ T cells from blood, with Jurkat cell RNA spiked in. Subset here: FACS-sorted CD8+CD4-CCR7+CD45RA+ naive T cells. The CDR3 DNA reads TGTGCCAGCAGAGCAACACTTTATAGCAATCAGCCCCAGCAATTT. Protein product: CASRATLYSNQPQQF.